This record concerns one T cell receptor beta chain sequence. The antigen is undetermined. This sample stems from a study of CD8+CD57+ T cells in acquired aplastic anemia. For the study at large: DNA per sorted CD4+ or CD8+ sample ranged roughly 0.19 to 30 ug, averaging approximately 3.1 ug.

TCR beta VDJ combinations and CDR3 sequences were profiled from genomic DNA. From the reads, TCRdb called clonotypes with MiXCR, one entry per CDR3 protein. The sample includes 150,000 to 200,000 distinct CDR3 sequences, about 50% of them seen just once. Patients who underwent sequencing had shown CD8+CD57+ cell expansion by flow cytometry. The blood sampling took place in patients who had so far received no therapy. The study, taken as a whole, reports: Patients and controls had in common twenty-nine CD8+ CDR3 sequences.

The sequence was obtained from a human donor with aplastic anemia. Material for sequencing was sorted CD4+, CD8+, or CD8+CD57+ T cells (not recorded which) from PBMCs.

This CDR3 is CASSPSGRAVTYNEQFF. DNA of the CDR3: TGTGCCAGCAGCCCTAGCGGGAGGGCCGTGACCTACAATGAGCAGTTCTTC. This sequence joins TRBV2 and TRBJ2-1; 12 nucleotides align to TRBD2. V gave up 6 bases and J gave up 2 bases; unmatched junction bases: 8. Per the germline V gene, CDR1 is SNHLY and CDR2 is FYNNEI. This CDR3 is built from 17 residues.